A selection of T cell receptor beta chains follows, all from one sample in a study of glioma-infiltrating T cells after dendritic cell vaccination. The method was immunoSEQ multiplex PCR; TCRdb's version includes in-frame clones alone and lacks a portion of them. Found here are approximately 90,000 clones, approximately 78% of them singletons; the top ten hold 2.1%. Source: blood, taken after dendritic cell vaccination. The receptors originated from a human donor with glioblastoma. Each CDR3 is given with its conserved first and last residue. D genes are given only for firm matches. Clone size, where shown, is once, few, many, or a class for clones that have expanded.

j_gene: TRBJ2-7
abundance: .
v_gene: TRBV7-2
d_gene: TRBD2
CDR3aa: CASSSAGGPVYEQYF
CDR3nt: TGTGCCAGCAGCTCCGCGGGGGGGCCGGTGTACGAGCAGTACTTC

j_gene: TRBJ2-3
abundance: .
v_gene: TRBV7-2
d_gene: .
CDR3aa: CASSFEATSTDTQYF
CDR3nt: TGTGCCAGCAGCTTCGAGGCGACGAGCACAGATACGCAGTATTTT

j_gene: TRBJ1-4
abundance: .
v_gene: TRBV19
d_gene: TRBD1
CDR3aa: CASLPGGTGGTKLFF
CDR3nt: TGTGCCAGCCTACCGGGGGGGACAGGGGGCACGAAACTGTTTTTT

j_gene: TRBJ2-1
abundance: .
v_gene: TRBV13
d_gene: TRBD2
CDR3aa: CASSLRTSGNNEQFF
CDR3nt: TGTGCCAGCAGCTTACGGACTAGCGGAAACAATGAGCAGTTCTTC

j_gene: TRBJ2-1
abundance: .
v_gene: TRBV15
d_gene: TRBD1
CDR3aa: CATSRDGQGRNEQFF
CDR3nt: TGTGCCACCAGCAGAGATGGACAGGGTAGAAATGAGCAGTTCTTC

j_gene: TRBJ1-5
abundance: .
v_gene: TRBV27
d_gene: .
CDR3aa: CASSTGQLSNQPQHF
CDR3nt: TGTGCCAGCAGTACCGGACAGTTAAGCAATCAGCCCCAGCATTTT

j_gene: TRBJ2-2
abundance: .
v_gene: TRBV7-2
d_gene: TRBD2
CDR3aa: CASSFLGLAGGPGTGELFF
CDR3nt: TGTGCCAGCAGCTTCCTTGGACTAGCGGGAGGGCCAGGCACCGGGGAGCTGTTTTTT

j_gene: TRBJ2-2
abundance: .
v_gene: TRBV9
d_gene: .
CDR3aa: CASSVRTALTGELFF
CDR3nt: TGTGCCAGCAGCGTAAGGACAGCCCTAACCGGGGAGCTGTTTTTT

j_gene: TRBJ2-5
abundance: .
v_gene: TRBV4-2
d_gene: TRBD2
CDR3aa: CASSQDQSGRRQETQYF
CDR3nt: TGTGCCAGCAGCCAAGATCAAAGCGGGAGGAGGCAAGAGACCCAGTACTTC

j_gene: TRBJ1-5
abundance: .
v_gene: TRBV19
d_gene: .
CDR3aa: CASSRPQGTALYSNQPQHF
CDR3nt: TGTGCCAGTAGTAGACCCCAGGGGACGGCACTTTATAGCAATCAGCCCCAGCATTTT

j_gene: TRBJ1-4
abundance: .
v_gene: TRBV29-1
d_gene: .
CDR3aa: CSGGENEKLFF
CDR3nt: TGCAGCGGGGGGGAGAATGAAAAACTGTTTTTT

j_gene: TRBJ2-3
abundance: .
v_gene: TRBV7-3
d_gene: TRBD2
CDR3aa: CASSLTGGSSGRLDTQYF
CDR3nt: TGTGCCAGCAGCTTAACGGGGGGCTCTAGCGGGAGATTAGATACGCAGTATTTT

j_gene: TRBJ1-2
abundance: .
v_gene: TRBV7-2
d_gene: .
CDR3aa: CASSQDRSTRHYGYTF
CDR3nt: TGTGCCAGCAGCCAAGACAGATCTACCCGTCACTATGGCTACACCTTC

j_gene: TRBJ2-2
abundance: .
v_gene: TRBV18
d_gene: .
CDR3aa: CASSPPADTGELFF
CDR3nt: TGTGCCAGCTCACCACCGGCAGACACCGGGGAGCTGTTTTTT

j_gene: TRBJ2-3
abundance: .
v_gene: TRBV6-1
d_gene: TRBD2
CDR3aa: CASSELAGIDTQYF
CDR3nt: TGTGCCAGCAGTGAACTAGCGGGGATAGATACGCAGTATTTT

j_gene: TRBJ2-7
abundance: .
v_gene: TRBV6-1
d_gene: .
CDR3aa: CASSHELGGTYEQYF
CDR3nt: TGTGCCAGCAGCCACGAGTTGGGCGGGACCTACGAGCAGTACTTC

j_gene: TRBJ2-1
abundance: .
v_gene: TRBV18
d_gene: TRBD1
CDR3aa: CASSPGTGVNEQFF
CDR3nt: TGTGCCAGCTCACCCGGGACAGGGGTCAATGAGCAGTTCTTC

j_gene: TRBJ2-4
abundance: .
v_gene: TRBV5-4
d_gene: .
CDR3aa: CASSLDQGGNIQYF
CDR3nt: TGTGCCAGCAGCTTGGATCAGGGGGGAAACATTCAGTACTTC

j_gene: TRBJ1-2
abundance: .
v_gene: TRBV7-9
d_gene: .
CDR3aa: CASSLSQGLNYGYTF
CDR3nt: TGTGCCAGCAGCTTATCTCAGGGCCTTAACTATGGCTACACCTTC

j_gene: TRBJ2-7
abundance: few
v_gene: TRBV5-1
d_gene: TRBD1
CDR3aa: CASSGSGTGGNEQYF
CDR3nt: TGCGCCAGCAGCGGATCCGGGACAGGGGGCAACGAGCAGTACTTC

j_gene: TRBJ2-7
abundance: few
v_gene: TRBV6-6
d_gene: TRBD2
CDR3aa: CASRSGLAHEQYF
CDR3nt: TGTGCCAGCAGATCGGGACTAGCCCACGAGCAGTACTTC

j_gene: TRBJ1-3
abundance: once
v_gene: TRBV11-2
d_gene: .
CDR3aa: CASSLGGGQGNTIYF
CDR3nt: TGTGCCAGCAGCTTAGGCGGGGGGCAGGGAAACACCATATATTTT

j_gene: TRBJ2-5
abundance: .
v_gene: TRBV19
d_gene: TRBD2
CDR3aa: CASSIGSGGETQYF
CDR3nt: TGTGCCAGTAGTATTGGTAGCGGGGGAGAGACCCAGTACTTC

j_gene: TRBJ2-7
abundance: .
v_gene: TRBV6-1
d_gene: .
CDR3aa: CASSETRTGPMGQYF
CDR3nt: TGTGCCAGCAGTGAAACACGGACTGGCCCCATGGGGCAGTACTTC

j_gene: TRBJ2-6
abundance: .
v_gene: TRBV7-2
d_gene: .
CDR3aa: CASLVANVLTF
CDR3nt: TGTGCCAGCTTAGTGGCCAACGTCCTGACTTTC

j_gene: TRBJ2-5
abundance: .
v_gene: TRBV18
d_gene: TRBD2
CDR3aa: CASSPTSGIETQYF
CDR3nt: TGTGCCAGCTCACCTACTAGCGGGATTGAGACCCAGTACTTC

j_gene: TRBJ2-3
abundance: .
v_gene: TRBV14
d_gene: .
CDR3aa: CASSQQPGVRADTQYF
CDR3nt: TGTGCCAGCAGCCAACAGCCGGGAGTTAGGGCAGATACGCAGTATTTT

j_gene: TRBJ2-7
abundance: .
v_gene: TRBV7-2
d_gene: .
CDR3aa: CASSLSTTEAYEQYF
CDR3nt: TGTGCCAGCAGCTTATCTACGACAGAGGCCTACGAGCAGTACTTC

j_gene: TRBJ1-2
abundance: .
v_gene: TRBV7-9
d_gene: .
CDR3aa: CASSPDSNYGYTF
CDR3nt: TGTGCCAGCAGCCCGGACAGTAACTATGGCTACACCTTC

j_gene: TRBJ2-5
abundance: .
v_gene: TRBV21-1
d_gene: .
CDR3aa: CASSEGVLCQAETQYF
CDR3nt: TGTGCCAGCAGCGAAGGGGTCCTGTGCCAGGCGGAGACCCAGTACTTC

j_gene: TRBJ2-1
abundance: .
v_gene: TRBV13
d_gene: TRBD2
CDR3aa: CASSFPTSGRAHEQFF
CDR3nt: TGTGCCAGCAGCTTCCCGACTAGCGGGAGGGCCCATGAGCAGTTCTTC

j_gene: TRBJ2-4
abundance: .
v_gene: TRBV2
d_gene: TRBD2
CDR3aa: CASNPGLAGGGKNIQYF
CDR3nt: TGTGCCAGCAACCCGGGACTAGCGGGAGGGGGCAAAAACATTCAGTACTTC

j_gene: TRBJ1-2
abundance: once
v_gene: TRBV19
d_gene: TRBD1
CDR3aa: CASSRGDRGNGYTF
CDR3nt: TGTGCCAGTAGTCGAGGGGACAGGGGGAATGGCTACACCTTC

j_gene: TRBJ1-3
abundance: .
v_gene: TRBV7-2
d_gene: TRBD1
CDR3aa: CASGFFTGGSGNTIYF
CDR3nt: TGTGCCAGCGGCTTTTTTACAGGGGGCTCTGGAAACACCATATATTTT

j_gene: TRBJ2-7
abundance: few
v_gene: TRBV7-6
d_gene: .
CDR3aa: CASSFWGTTGDYEQYF
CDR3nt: TGTGCCAGCAGCTTTTGGGGGACAACAGGCGACTACGAGCAGTACTTC

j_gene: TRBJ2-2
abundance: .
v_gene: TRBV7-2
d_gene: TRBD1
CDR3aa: CASSLGGQGAGTGELFF
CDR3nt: TGTGCCAGCAGCTTAGGAGGACAGGGGGCGGGCACCGGGGAGCTGTTTTTT